This T cell receptor beta chain was documented in a study of response to subunit inactivated influenza vaccine. The study, taken as a whole, reports: T cells newly recruited by each seasonal influenza vaccination are few, the authors suggested.

The V end was cut by 3 bases, the J end by 8 bases, with 13 bases between. Germline values: CDR1 LNHDA, CDR2 SQIVND (reference sequence). CDR3 length: 14 residues. This clonotype has only a few counts. Its target is not known. MiXCR, applied by TCRdb to the RT-PCR reads, yields one record per CDR3 protein. The sample yields 650,000 or so distinct CDR3 sequences, around 15% seen once. The TCR comes from a man aged 50-59 years who received an inactivated influenza vaccine. The sequencing used PBMCs from blood, collected approximately 15 days before vaccination. The chain links TRBV19 to TRBJ1-4; the D gene is possibly TRBD1 (6 bases). The CDR3 DNA reads as TGTGCCAGTAGTATCCCGGGGGCGCAGGAAAAACTGTTTTTT. Its translation: CASSIPGAQEKLFF.